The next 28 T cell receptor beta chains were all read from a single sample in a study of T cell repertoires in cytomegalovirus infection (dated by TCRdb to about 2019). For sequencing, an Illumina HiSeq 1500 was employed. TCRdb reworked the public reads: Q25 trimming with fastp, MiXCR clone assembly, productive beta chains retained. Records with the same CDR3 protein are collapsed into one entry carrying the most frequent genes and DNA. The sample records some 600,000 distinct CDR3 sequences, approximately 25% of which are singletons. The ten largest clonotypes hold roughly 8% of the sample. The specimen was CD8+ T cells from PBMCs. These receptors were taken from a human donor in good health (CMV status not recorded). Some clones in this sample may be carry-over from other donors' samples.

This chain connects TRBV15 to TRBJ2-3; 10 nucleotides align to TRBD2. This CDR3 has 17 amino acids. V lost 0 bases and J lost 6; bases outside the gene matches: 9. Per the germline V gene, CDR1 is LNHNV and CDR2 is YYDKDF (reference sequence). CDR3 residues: CATSRDGPSSGGDTQYF. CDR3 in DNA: TGTGCCACCAGCAGAGATGGCCCTAGTAGCGGGGGGGATACGCAGTATTTT.

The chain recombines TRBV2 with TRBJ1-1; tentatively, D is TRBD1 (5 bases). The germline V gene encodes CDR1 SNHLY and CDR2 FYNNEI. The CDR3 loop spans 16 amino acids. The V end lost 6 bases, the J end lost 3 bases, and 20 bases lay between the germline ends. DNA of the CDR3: TGTGCCAGCAGCCCCATGAGGGGACCTGAGTACACTGAAGCTTTCTTT. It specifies CASSPMRGPEYTEAFF.

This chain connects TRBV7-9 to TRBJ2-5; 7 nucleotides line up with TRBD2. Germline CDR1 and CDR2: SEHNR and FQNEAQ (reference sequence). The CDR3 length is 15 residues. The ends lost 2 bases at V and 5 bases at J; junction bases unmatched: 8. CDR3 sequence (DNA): TGTGCCAGCAGCTTACCCGGGGGGTTTGAGGAGACCCAGTACTTC. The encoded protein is CASSLPGGFEETQYF.

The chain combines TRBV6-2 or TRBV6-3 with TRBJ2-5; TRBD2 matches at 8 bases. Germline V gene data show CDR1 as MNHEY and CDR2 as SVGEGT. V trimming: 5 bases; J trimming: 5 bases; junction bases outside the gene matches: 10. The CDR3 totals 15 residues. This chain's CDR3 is CASSVGLGFFETQYF. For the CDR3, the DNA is TGTGCCAGCAGTGTGGGACTAGGTTTTTTCGAGACCCAGTACTTC.

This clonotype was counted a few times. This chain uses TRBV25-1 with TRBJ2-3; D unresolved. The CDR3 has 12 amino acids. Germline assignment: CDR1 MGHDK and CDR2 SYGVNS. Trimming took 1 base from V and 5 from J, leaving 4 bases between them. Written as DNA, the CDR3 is TGTGCCAGCAGTGAATGGATAGATACGCAGTATTTT. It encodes CASSEWIDTQYF.

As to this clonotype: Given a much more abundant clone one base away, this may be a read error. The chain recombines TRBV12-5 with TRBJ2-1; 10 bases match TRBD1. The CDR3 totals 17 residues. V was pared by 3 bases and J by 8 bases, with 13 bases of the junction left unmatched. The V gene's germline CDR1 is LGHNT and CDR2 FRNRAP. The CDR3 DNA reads TGTGCTAGTGGTTTCCACCCGGGACAGGGGAGGCGTGATGAGCAGTTCTTC. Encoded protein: CASGFHPGQGRRDEQFF.

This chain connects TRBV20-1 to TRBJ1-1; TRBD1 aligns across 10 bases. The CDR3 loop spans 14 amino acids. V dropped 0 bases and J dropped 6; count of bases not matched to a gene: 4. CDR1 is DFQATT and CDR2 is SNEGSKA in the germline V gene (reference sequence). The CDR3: CSARDRDRGSEAFF. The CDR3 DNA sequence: TGCAGTGCTAGAGACCGGGACAGGGGCTCTGAAGCTTTCTTT.

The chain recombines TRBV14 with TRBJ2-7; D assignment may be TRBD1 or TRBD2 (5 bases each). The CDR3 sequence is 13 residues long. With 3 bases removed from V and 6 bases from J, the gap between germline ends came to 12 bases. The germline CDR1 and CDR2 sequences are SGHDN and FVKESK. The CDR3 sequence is CASSHPWDPEQYV. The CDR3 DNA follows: TGTGCCAGCAGCCACCCCTGGGACCCCGAGCAGTACGTC.

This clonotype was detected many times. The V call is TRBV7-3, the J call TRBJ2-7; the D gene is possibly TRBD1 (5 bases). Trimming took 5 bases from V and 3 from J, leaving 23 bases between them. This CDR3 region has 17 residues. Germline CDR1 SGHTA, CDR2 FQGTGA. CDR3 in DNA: TGTGCCAGCAGCCCATTACGGCCCCAGGGTGGGGACTACGAGCAGTACGTC. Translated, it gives CASSPLRPQGGDYEQYV.

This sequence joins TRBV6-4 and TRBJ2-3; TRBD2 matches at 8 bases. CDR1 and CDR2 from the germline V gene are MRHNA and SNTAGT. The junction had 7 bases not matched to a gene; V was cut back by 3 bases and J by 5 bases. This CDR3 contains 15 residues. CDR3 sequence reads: CASSEKPGGQDTQYF. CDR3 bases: TGTGCCAGCAGTGAAAAACCGGGGGGGCAAGATACGCAGTATTTT.

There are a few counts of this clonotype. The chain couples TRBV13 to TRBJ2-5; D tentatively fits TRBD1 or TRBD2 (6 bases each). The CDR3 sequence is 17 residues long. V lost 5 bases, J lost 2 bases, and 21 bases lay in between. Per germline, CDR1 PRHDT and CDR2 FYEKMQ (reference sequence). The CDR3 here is CASSRRNWGDIQETQYF. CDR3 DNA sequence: TGTGCCAGCAGCCGCCGCAATTGGGGGGACATACAAGAGACCCAGTACTTC.

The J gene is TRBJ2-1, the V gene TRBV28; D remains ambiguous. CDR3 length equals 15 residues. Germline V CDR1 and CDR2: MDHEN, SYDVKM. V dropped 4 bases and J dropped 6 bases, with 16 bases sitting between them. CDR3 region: CASSSADRIRNEQFF. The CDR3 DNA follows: TGTGCCAGCAGTTCGGCGGACCGGATCCGCAATGAGCAGTTCTTC.

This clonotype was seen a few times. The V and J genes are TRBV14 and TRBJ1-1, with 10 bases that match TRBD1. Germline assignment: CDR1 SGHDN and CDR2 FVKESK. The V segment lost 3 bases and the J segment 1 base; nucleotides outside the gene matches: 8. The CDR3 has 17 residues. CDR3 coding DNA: TGTGCCAGCAGCCACGCCGGGACAGGGGCTGCGAACACTGAAGCTTTCTTT. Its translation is CASSHAGTGAANTEAFF.

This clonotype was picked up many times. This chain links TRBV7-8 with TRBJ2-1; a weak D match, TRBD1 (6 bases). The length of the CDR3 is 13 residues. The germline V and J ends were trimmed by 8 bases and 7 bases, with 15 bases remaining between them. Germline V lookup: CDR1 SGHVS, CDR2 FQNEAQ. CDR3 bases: TGTGCCAGCGAAAGGGCAGGGGAGAATGAGCAGTTCTTC. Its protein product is CASERAGENEQFF.

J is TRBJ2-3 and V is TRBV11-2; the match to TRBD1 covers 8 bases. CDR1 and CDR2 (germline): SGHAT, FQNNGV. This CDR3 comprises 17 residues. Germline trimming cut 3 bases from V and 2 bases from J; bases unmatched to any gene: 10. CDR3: CASSFNPSTGDTDTQYF. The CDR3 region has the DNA TGTGCCAGCAGCTTCAACCCGTCGACAGGGGACACAGATACGCAGTATTTT.

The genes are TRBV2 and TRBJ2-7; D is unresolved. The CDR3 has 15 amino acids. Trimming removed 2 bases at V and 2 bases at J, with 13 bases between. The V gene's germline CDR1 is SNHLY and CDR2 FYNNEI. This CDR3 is CASSENRPKTYEQYV. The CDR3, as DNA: TGTGCCAGCAGTGAAAATAGACCCAAAACCTACGAGCAGTACGTC.

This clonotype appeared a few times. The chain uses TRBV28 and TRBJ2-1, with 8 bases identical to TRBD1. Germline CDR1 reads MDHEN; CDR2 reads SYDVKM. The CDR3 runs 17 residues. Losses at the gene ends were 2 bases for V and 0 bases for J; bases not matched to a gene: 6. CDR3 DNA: TGTGCCAGCAGTTTAGTGCCAGGGGGCCTCTCCTACAATGAGCAGTTCTTC. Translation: CASSLVPGGLSYNEQFF.

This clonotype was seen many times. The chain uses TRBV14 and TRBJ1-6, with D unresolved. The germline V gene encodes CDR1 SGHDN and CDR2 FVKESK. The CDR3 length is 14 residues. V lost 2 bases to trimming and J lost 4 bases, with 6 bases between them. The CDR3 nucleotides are TGTGCCAGCAGCCAAACAAGATATAATTCACCCCTCCACTTT. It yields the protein CASSQTRYNSPLHF.

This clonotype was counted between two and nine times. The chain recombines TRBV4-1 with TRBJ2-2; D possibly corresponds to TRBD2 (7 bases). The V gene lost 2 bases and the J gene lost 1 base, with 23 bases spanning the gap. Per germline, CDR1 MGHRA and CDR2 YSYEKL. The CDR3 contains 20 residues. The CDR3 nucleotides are TGCGCCAGCAGCCAACTTCGGGGGGCGAGGGGGGGCCTGAACACCGGGGAGCTGTTTTTT. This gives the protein CASSQLRGARGGLNTGELFF.

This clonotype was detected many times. The CDR3 nucleotides are TGTGCCAGCAGCTTTTACGGGGGAATCCAAGAGACCCAGTACTTC. Translation: CASSFYGGIQETQYF. The chain couples TRBV7-2 to TRBJ2-5; D may be TRBD2 (6 bases). CDR1 is SGHTA and CDR2 is FQGNSA in the germline V gene. V dropped 3 bases and J dropped 1 base, with 12 bases sitting between them. The CDR3 loop spans 15 amino acids.

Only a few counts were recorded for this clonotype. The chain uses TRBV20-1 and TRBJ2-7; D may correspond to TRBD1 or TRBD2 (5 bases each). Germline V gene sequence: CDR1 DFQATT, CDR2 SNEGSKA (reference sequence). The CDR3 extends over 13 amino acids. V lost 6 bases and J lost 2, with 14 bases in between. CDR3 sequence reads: CSAPHGAPYEQYF. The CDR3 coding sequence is TGCAGTGCGCCGCACGGGGCTCCCTACGAGCAGTACTTC.

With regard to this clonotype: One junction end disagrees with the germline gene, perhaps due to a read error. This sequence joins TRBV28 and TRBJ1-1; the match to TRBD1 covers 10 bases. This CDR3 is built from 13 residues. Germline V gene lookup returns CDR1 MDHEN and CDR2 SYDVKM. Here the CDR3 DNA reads TGTGCCAGCAGCACAGGACAGGGGGTTCTCCGGATCTTT. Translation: CASSTGQGVLRIF.

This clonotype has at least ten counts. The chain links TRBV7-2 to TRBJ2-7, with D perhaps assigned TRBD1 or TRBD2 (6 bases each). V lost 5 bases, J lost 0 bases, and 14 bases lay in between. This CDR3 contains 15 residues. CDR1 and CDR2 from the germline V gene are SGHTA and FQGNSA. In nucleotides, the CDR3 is TGTGCCAGCAGCCCAGGAGGGGACATCTCCTACGAGCAGTACTTC. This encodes CASSPGGDISYEQYF.

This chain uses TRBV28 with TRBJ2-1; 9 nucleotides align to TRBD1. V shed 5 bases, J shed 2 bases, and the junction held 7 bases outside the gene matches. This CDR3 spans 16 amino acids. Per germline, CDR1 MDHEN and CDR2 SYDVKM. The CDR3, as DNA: TGTGCCAGCAGTATCCACAGGGGGCCGACCTACAATGAGCAGTTCTTC. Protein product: CASSIHRGPTYNEQFF.

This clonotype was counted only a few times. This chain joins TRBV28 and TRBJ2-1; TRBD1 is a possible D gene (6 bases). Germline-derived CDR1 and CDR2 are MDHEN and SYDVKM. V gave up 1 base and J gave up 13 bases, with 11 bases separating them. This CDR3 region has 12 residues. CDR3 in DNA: TGTGCCAGCAGTTTATCCGACAGGTTTCAGTTCTTC. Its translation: CASSLSDRFQFF. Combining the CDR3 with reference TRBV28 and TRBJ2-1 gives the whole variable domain DVKVTQSSRYLVKRTGEKVFLECVQDMDHENMFWYRQDPGLGLRLIYFSYDVKMKEKGDIPEGYSVSREKKERFSLILESASTNQTSMYLCASSLSDRFQFFGPGTRLTVL.

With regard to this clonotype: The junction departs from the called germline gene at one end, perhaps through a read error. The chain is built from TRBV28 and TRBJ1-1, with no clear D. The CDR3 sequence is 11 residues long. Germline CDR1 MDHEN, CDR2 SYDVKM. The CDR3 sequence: CVSNLNTEAFF. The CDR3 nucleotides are TGTGTCAGCAATCTAAACACTGAAGCTTTCTTT.

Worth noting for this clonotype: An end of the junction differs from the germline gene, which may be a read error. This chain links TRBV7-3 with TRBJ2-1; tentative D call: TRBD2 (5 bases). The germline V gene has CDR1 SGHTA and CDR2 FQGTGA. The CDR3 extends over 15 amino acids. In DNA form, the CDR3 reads TGTACCAGCAGCTTTGATGGGAGCTCCTACAATGAGCAGTTCTTC. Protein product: CTSSFDGSSYNEQFF.

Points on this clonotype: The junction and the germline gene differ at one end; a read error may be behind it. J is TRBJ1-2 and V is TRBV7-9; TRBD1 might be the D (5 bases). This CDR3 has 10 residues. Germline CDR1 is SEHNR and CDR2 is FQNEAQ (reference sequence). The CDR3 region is CASSLGDDAF. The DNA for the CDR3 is TGTGCCAGCAGCTTGGGGGACGACGCATTC.